This entry features one TCR beta chain sequence. Profiled with immunoSEQ multiplex PCR; TCRdb holds only in-frame clones, not every one. This table has 130,000 or so clones, about 90% appearing once. This entry belongs to a study of T cell responses to AZD1222 COVID-19 vaccine. Trimming took off 6 bases at V and 3 bases at J, with 10 bases between the two ends. CDR3 size: 13 residues. The clonotype was recovered from an adult who received the AZD1222 COVID-19 vaccine. Sequenced here: peripheral blood, sampled 28 days after the second AZD1222 dose. The rearrangement uses TRBV12-3 or TRBV12-4 and TRBJ2-3; perhaps TRBD2 as D (5 bases). Here the CDR3 DNA reads TGTGCCAGCAGACCCCCGGGGACAGATACGCAGTATTTT. Its protein is CASRPPGTDTQYF.